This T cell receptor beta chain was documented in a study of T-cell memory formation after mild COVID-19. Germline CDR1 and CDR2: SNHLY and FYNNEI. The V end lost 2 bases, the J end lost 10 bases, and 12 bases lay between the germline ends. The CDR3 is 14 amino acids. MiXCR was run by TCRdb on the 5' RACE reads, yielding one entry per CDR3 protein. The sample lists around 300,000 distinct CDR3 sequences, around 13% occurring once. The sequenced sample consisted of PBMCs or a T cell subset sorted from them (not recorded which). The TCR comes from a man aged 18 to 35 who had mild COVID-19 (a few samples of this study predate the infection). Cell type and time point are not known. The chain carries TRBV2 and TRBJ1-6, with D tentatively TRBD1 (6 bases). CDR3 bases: TGTGCCAGCAGTGAATTTGTCCAGGGGTCACCCCTCCACTTT. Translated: CASSEFVQGSPLHF.